A selection of T cell receptor beta chains follows, all from one sample in a study of early T cells in non-severe SARS-CoV-2 infection. Each CDR3 protein is one row after TCRdb ran MiXCR on the 5' RACE reads. The table shows some 82,000 distinct CDR3 sequences, with more than 5% occurring only once. Specimen: whole blood. These TCRs come from an adult who was a healthcare worker with PCR-confirmed SARS-CoV-2 infection or an uninfected control (not recorded which). Each CDR3 is given without its conserved first and last residue.

j_call: TRBJ2-5; v_call: TRBV10-3; cdr3_aa: AISESGPQETQY
j_call: TRBJ1-2; v_call: TRBV7-6; cdr3_aa: ASSLAPTYGYT
j_call: TRBJ2-7; v_call: TRBV5-4; cdr3_aa: ASSRSGGEQY
j_call: TRBJ1-1; v_call: TRBV14; cdr3_aa: ASSQGPGAEAF
j_call: TRBJ1-5; v_call: TRBV4-3; cdr3_aa: ASSPVRGQPQH
j_call: TRBJ1-2; v_call: TRBV7-9; cdr3_aa: ASSRAPNYGYT
j_call: TRBJ2-2; v_call: TRBV7-9; cdr3_aa: ASSRTGDSGELF
j_call: TRBJ1-2; v_call: TRBV18; cdr3_aa: ASSPLDTNYGYT
j_call: TRBJ2-3; v_call: TRBV6-1; cdr3_aa: ASSETTSGSSTDTQY
j_call: TRBJ2-1; v_call: TRBV7-2; cdr3_aa: ASSPSSNSYNEQF
j_call: TRBJ1-6; v_call: TRBV10-2; cdr3_aa: ASTGTGNSPLH
j_call: TRBJ1-1; v_call: TRBV28; cdr3_aa: ASSYQGNTEAF
j_call: TRBJ1-4; v_call: TRBV7-9; cdr3_aa: ASSFDGATNEKLF
j_call: TRBJ1-1; v_call: TRBV6-2/TRBV6-3; cdr3_aa: ASSSIPASNTEAF
j_call: TRBJ1-1; v_call: TRBV2; cdr3_aa: ASSRQGAEAF
j_call: TRBJ2-3; v_call: TRBV20-1; cdr3_aa: SATRYSTDTQY
j_call: TRBJ2-2; v_call: TRBV29-1; cdr3_aa: SVGSPGELF
j_call: TRBJ1-5; v_call: TRBV3-1; cdr3_aa: ASSPTRNSNQPQH
j_call: TRBJ2-7; v_call: TRBV7-2; cdr3_aa: ASSLGQGRPYEQY
j_call: TRBJ2-4; v_call: TRBV7-2; cdr3_aa: ASSNGNPQY
j_call: TRBJ2-1; v_call: TRBV7-2; cdr3_aa: ASSSAGTGGINEQF
j_call: TRBJ1-1; v_call: TRBV7-2; cdr3_aa: ASSPTKGVTEAF
j_call: TRBJ2-2; v_call: TRBV11-2; cdr3_aa: ASSKTGGRTGELF
j_call: TRBJ2-2; v_call: TRBV27; cdr3_aa: ASSYTGVTGELF
j_call: TRBJ1-3; v_call: TRBV7-9; cdr3_aa: ASSWTADSGNTIY
j_call: TRBJ2-3; v_call: TRBV10-1; cdr3_aa: ASSENPGVGDTQY
j_call: TRBJ1-4; v_call: TRBV2; cdr3_aa: ASNQNGLGEKLF
j_call: TRBJ1-2; v_call: TRBV3-1; cdr3_aa: ASSQDYMNYGYT
j_call: TRBJ2-7; v_call: TRBV5-1; cdr3_aa: ASSFAGREGEQY
j_call: TRBJ2-7; v_call: TRBV7-2; cdr3_aa: ASSPSIGVGQSYEQY
j_call: TRBJ2-3; v_call: TRBV5-1; cdr3_aa: ASSSSGGRTDTQY
j_call: TRBJ2-5; v_call: TRBV7-9; cdr3_aa: ASSLARGQETQY
j_call: TRBJ2-3; v_call: TRBV3-1; cdr3_aa: ASSTGPSPPDTQY
j_call: TRBJ2-7; v_call: TRBV7-2; cdr3_aa: ASSLGPEMYEQY
j_call: TRBJ2-1; v_call: TRBV4-3; cdr3_aa: ASSQDLRSEQF
j_call: TRBJ1-5; v_call: TRBV28; cdr3_aa: ASIHRGPNQPQH
j_call: TRBJ2-2; v_call: TRBV7-2; cdr3_aa: ASSNFGPGTGELF
j_call: TRBJ1-2; v_call: TRBV12-3/TRBV12-4; cdr3_aa: ASSRRARGTVHDGYT
j_call: TRBJ2-1; v_call: TRBV6-1; cdr3_aa: ASSEGAGHNEQF
j_call: TRBJ2-3; v_call: TRBV6-5; cdr3_aa: ASSQAGGRADTQY